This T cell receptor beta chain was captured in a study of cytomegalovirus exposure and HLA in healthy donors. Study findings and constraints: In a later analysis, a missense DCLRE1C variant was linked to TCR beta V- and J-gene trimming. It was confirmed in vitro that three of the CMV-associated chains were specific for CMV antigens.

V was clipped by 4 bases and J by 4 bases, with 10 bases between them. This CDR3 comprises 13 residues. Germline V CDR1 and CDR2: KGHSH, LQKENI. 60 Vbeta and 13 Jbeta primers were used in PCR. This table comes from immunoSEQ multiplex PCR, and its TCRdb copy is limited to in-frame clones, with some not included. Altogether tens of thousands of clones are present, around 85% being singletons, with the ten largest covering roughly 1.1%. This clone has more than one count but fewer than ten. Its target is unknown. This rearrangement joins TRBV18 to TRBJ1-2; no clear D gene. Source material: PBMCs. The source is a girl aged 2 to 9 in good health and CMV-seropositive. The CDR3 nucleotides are TGTGCCAGCTCACGTACAGAATCCTATGGCTACACCTTC. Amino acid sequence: CASSRTESYGYTF.